This entry lists 15 T cell receptor beta chains sequenced from one sample in a study of blood T cell repertoires in COVID-19. Clones were sequenced by immunoSEQ multiplex PCR, and TCRdb holds only the in-frame ones, with some missing. Among some 46,000 clones listed, roughly 87% were seen once. The sequencing input was peripheral blood. These receptors were obtained from a man in his sixties with active COVID-19.

The chain carries TRBV11-2 and TRBJ2-7, with TRBD1 matching 9 bases. The CDR3 length is 14 residues. Germline values: CDR1 SGHAT, CDR2 FQNNGV. Unmatched junction bases numbered 5, after V lost 6 bases and J lost 2 bases. The CDR3 reads CASRSGTGTYEQYF. For the CDR3, the DNA is TGTGCCAGCAGATCCGGGACAGGGACCTACGAGCAGTACTTC.

The genes are TRBV24-1 and TRBJ1-5; D possibly corresponds to TRBD1 (5 bases). The CDR3 covers 15 residues. Trimming left V 7 bases short and J 3 bases short, with 15 bases between. The germline gives CDR1 KGHDR, CDR2 SFDVKD. CDR3 in amino acids: CATSPQTEYNQPQHF. The DNA of the CDR3 is TGTGCCACCAGCCCGCAGACAGAGTACAATCAGCCCCAGCATTTT.

This clone turned up a few times. CDR3 nucleotide sequence: TGTGCCAGCTCCGGAACCCAGGGGGGCTACACCTTC. Encoded protein: CASSGTQGGYTF. This chain connects TRBV18 to TRBJ1-2; D perhaps matches TRBD1 (6 bases). The CDR3 is made up of 12 amino acids. V lost 6 bases to trimming and J lost 8 bases, with 13 bases between them. Germline-derived CDR1 and CDR2 are KGHSH and LQKENI.

V gene TRBV30 combines with J gene TRBJ2-3, with D perhaps TRBD2 (7 bases). V lost 2 bases and J 0 bases, leaving 15 bases between the germline ends. This CDR3 spans 16 amino acids. Germline assignment: CDR1 GTSNPN and CDR2 SVGIG (reference sequence). This chain's CDR3 is CAWSRRGGGSTDTQYF. As DNA, the CDR3 is TGTGCCTGGAGTCGTAGGGGAGGGGGAAGCACAGATACGCAGTATTTT.

The V gene is TRBV24-1, the J gene TRBJ2-3; 7 bases are shared with TRBD1. The CDR3 has 17 amino acids. In germline, CDR1 is KGHDR, CDR2 SFDVKD. V was clipped by 3 bases and J by 1 base; unmatched bases: 9. CDR3 DNA: TGTGCCACCAGTGATCCCAAGGGGGCGCATGGCACAGATACGCAGTATTTT. It translates to CATSDPKGAHGTDTQYF.

This clone showed up just once. CDR3 sequence: CASSPIQGEAFF. As DNA, the CDR3 is TGTGCCAGCTCACCCATACAGGGAGAAGCTTTCTTT. The chain has TRBV18 and TRBJ1-1; a possible D gene is TRBD1 (6 bases). The V end was cut by 3 bases, the J end by 8 bases, with 10 bases between. The CDR3 sequence is 12 residues long. Germline values: CDR1 KGHSH, CDR2 LQKENI.

The J gene is TRBJ1-4, the V gene TRBV12-3 or TRBV12-4; TRBD1 aligns across 10 bases. V dropped 7 bases and J dropped 6; count of bases not matched to a gene: 2. CDR3 length: 13 amino acids. CDR3 bases: TGTGCCAGCACTGGACAGGGGGATGAAAAACTGTTTTTT. Protein sequence: CASTGQGDEKLFF.

The chain recombines TRBV7-9 with TRBJ1-2; D gene unclear. The V end lost 1 base, the J end lost 9 bases, and 12 bases lay between the germline ends. This CDR3 spans 13 amino acids. Germline lookup yields CDR1 SEHNR and CDR2 FQNEAQ (reference sequence). Here the CDR3 DNA reads TGTGCCAGCAGCTTAGAGTCGGTGGAGAGCTACACCTTC. Protein: CASSLESVESYTF.

The J gene is TRBJ2-7, the V gene TRBV4-1; tentative D call: TRBD2 (6 bases). The CDR3 contains 15 residues. CDR1 MGHRA and CDR2 YSYEKL come from the germline V gene. Trimming took 0 bases from V and 1 from J, leaving 10 bases between them. Here the CDR3 reads CASSQEAGRSYEQYF. The CDR3 DNA follows: TGCGCCAGCAGCCAAGAGGCCGGGAGATCCTACGAGCAGTACTTC.

The gene calls are TRBV6-5 and TRBJ2-7; 8 bases fit TRBD2. The CDR3 covers 15 residues. CDR1 and CDR2 (germline): MNHEY, SVGAGI. The junction had 10 bases not matched to a gene; V was cut back by 6 bases and J by 3 bases. CDR3 sequence reads: CASRATSGGGYEQYF. In DNA form, the CDR3 reads TGTGCCAGCAGGGCTACTTCGGGGGGGGGCTACGAGCAGTACTTC.

V is TRBV6-5 and J is TRBJ1-1; D perhaps matches TRBD1 (6 bases). The V gene's germline CDR1 is MNHEY and CDR2 SVGAGI. V was trimmed by 2 bases and J by 6 bases, leaving 7 bases between them. The CDR3 contains 12 residues. In DNA form, the CDR3 reads TGTGCCAGCAGTTACAGGGGGTCTGAAGCTTTCTTT. Translation gives CASSYRGSEAFF.

This chain links TRBV27 with TRBJ1-2; 9 bases line up with TRBD1. The length of the CDR3 is 15 residues. The J segment lost 5 bases and the V segment lost 0 bases, leaving 4 bases of the junction unmatched. The germline CDR1 and CDR2 sequences are MNHEY and SMNVEV (reference sequence). This CDR3 reads CASSLSAGQGYGYTF. In DNA form, the CDR3 reads TGTGCCAGCAGTTTATCGGCGGGACAGGGTTATGGCTACACCTTC.

The chain is built from TRBV7-3 and TRBJ2-3, with D unclear. V was clipped by 4 bases and J by 4 bases, with 3 bases between them. The CDR3 runs to 11 residues. The V gene's germline CDR1 is SGHTA and CDR2 FQGTGA. In DNA, the CDR3 is TGTGCCAGCAGCTCCTCAGATACGCAGTATTTT. Amino acid sequence: CASSSSDTQYF.

DNA for the CDR3: TGCGCCAGCAGGGACAGTTCCACTGAAGCTTTCTTT. Its protein is CASRDSSTEAFF. V is TRBV10-2 and J is TRBJ1-1, with a tentative D call TRBD1 (6 bases). The CDR3 is 12 residues long. Deletions cut 6 bases from V and 4 bases from J, with 9 bases between. Per germline, CDR1 WSHSY and CDR2 SAAADI.

This chain uses TRBV2 with TRBJ2-3; 14 bases fit TRBD2. This CDR3 has 15 amino acids. Germline trimming cut 5 bases from V and 11 bases from J; bases unmatched to any gene: 9. Germline CDR1 is SNHLY and CDR2 is FYNNEI. The CDR3 region has the DNA TGTGCCAGCAGTCCCCGACTAGCGGGGGGGCGGGGGCAGTATTTT. It is translated as CASSPRLAGGRGQYF. The full variable domain, rest sourced from reference TRBV2 and TRBJ2-3, is EPEVTQTPSHQVTQMGQEVILRCVPISNHLYFYWYRQILGQKVEFLVSFYNNEISEKSEIFDDQFSVERPDGSNFTLKIRSTKLEDSAMYFCASSPRLAGGRGQYFGPGTRLTVL.